The following is a T cell receptor beta chain sequence with its context. Its target antigen remains unknown. No quality values exist for individual bases; no much larger clone is one base distant. The CDR3 runs 15 residues from the cysteine to the phenylalanine. The CDR3 DNA has 45 bases and is translated from base 1. In the germline V gene, CDR1 corresponds to SNHLY and CDR2 to FYNNEI. V gives up 3 bases and J gives up 0 bases, and the segment between their germline ends measures 9 bases. These data belong to a study of cytomegalovirus exposure and HLA in healthy donors (dated by TCRdb to 2016 to 2017). For context, the study as a whole: According to an earlier analysis of a few hundred of the donors, about 179 million T cells yielded 120 million or so unique TCR beta sequences and around 280 Gb of sequence data. An early release covering some 640 HLA-typed donors comprised around 300 gigabases of sequencing data and some 79 million unique TCR sequences. The genetic ancestry cluster associated with self-reported Caucasian donors included 81% of the 350 to 500 genotyped donors. The study aimed to test whether cataloging public T cell receptors could reveal signatures of past pathogen exposure. Using immunosequencing, the study profiled T cell repertoires from 666 subjects and related those repertoires to cytomegalovirus serostatus. Along with the roughly 710-subject first cohort, a separate validation cohort of 120 different subjects was used. To predict cytomegalovirus infection status, the study combined high-throughput TCR immunosequencing, statistical association of individual TCRs with disease status, and machine learning. To study patterns of TCR occurrence, a later analysis re-analyzed previously published TCR beta repertoires from 666 donors and added high-resolution HLA genotyping. Rather than drawing on any new phenotypic data, the later analysis identified candidate immune exposures from TCR beta sequences and the way those sequences occurred across donors. In an earlier analysis of 587 of the donors, high-throughput TCR beta sequencing was used to judge whether each TCR beta V gene segment behaved as functional or pseudogenic. Donor age, sex, ethnicity and CMV serostatus were compiled together with the repertoire data. A later genetic analysis took genome-wide SNP genotypes for about three fifths of the 666 donors and used that subset as a discovery cohort. Every discovery cohort repertoire had been produced on one sequencing platform. Both class I and class II loci were covered by HLA typing, at four-digit resolution. The number of donors typed differed by locus, with roughly 620-630 for A, B, C, DRB1 and DQB1, around 500 for DQA1, over 600 for DPA1, and approximately 470 for DPB1. Because of strong linkage in the cohort, 5 or 6 DR-DQ haplotypes were treated as single units for association and clustering. Among about 400 genotyped donors of the cohort, an average of around 220,000 unique TCR beta nucleotide sequences was sequenced per donor, of which about 18% were non-productive. Study-wide conclusions, independent of this receptor: In a later genetic analysis, a missense DCLRE1C variant was associated with V-gene and J-gene trimming of TCR beta chains, and the association was replicated in an independent cohort. The classifier was reported to diagnose cytomegalovirus status with high specificity and sensitivity in both the original cohort and the validation cohort. Strong co-occurrence of HLA alleles, especially DR and DQ, made assigning TCR associations to individual alleles difficult. A later analysis found that HLA-associated TCR beta chains were more clonally expanded and had lower generation probabilities than equally common non-associated chains. In vitro tests confirmed that a few of the cytomegalovirus-associated TCR beta chains recognize cytomegalovirus antigens. The earlier analysis of almost 600 of the donors excluded roughly 17 rarely observed V segments, including chromosome 9 orphons, because counts were too low. A group of highly shared sequence variants was considered likely to be a technical artifact of the sequencing pipeline. Sequencing depth was assumed to be roughly uniform across donors in the presence/absence analyses, though that assumption may not hold. For the cohort, immune exposure information was limited to CMV serostatus. Because some donors lacked HLA typing at each locus, the association tests relied only on the typed subset. The cohort was sequenced for TCR beta chains only, and without alpha or paired-chain data the features that could be detected were limited. In an earlier analysis of some 550 of the donors, most TCR beta V segments were observed in productive rearrangements about 87% or about 30% of the time, broadly matching IMGT annotations. A later analysis found that TCR association rates varied across HLA loci, with DRB1 alleles showing the most associated TCRs and HLA-C alleles the fewest. Correlated functional status among segregating V segments might reflect linkage disequilibrium, but an unknown experimental factor could not be ruled out. Most TCR sequences were seen in very few donors, while some public TCRs were found in many individuals. The study listed 164 TCR beta chains as associated with cytomegalovirus. The authors suggested that the approach could potentially be extended to other disease states and immunological phenotypes. A further reported finding was that TCR beta sequences accurately predicted the HLA-A and HLA-B alleles for most subjects in the first cohort. In a later analysis, about 16,000 TCR beta sequences were associated with specific HLA alleles at a false discovery rate of 0.05. Compared with the roughly 670-donor mean, donors in an Asian-associated ancestry cluster had fewer N-insertions in productive TCRs, according to a later genetic analysis. According to a later analysis, most CMV-associated TCR beta chains appeared to be HLA-restricted, and the HLA associations seemed to be driven largely by CMV exposure. Some IMGT-functional V segments, including TRBV6-2 and TRBV6-3, could not be distinguished by the 87-base-pair reads and were therefore excluded. A later analysis reported that several top co-occurrence clusters appeared linked to parvovirus B19, influenza, CMV and Epstein-Barr virus.

The method was the immunoSEQ multiplex PCR assay. For the multiplex PCR, a mixture combining 60 forward primers for TCR Vbeta segments and 13 reverse primers for TCR Jbeta segments was used. Amplification of the CDR3 region of rearranged TCR beta genes was performed with a multiplex PCR assay on genomic DNA. On the Illumina HiSeq System, the amplified TCR beta libraries were sequenced as 87-base-pair reads. On the study's bioinformatics: A later analysis tallied roughly 76 million unique TCR beta chains across the 660 or so repertoires, and roughly 11 million of those chains were shared by two or more donors. Raw reads were error-corrected and collapsed into unique sequences with a nearest-neighbor algorithm that merged closely related sequences to remove PCR and sequencing errors. Alignment of CDR3 sequences to IMGT reference sequences was used to assign V, D and J gene segments. For a sequence to be retained, at least a six-nucleotide match to both a V gene segment and a J gene segment was required. A rearrangement was called productive if the CDR3 had no stop codons and remained in frame with V and J, and every other rearrangement was called non-productive. Following IMGT convention, CDR3 was defined as the stretch from the second conserved V-encoded cysteine to the conserved J-encoded phenylalanine. The earlier analysis of about 500 of the donors excluded sequences that lacked an unambiguous match to a single V gene segment. An earlier analysis of over 450 of the donors classified V segments as functional when productive rearrangements were above 56.7% and as segregating when the standard deviation between donors was above 5%. A statistical classification framework was built for diagnosing cytomegalovirus status from the catalog of TCR beta chain sequences. In a later analysis, V and J genes were assigned by comparing TCR nucleotide sequences against IMGT/GENE-DB human TR gene sequences. In a later analysis, CDR3 sequences and most-parsimonious VDJ recombination scenarios were assigned using the TCRdist pipeline. In a later analysis, each TCR beta chain was defined by its CDR3 amino acid sequence together with its V-gene family, and reads without a unique V-gene family were excluded. To address suspected cross-contamination and a sequencing artifact, a later analysis removed around 600 highly shared, low-generation-probability nucleotide sequences. In a later analysis, a clonal expansion index was calculated for each public chain from normalized within-repertoire ranks of inferred template counts. In a later analysis, generation probabilities were computed with a VDJ recombination model fitted to out-of-frame rearrangements, and the resulting probabilities were checked against IGoR. In a later analysis, hypergeometric tests were used to score TCR-TCR, TCR-HLA and TCR-CMV co-occurrence, with a repertoire-size bias correction applied to TCR pairs. In a later analysis, false discovery rates were estimated by permuting HLA or CMV assignments 20 times. In a later analysis, co-occurring TCRs were grouped with DBSCAN, and TCRdist sequence similarity was added when clustering was performed within HLA-allele-positive subsets. Repertoires with fewer than 30,000 or more than 120,000 public chains, plus five repertoires with anomalous nucleotide sharing, were excluded from co-occurrence clustering. What TCRdb holds here is the immuneACCESS table cut down to in-frame rearrangements. Part of the clones is not present; checked against another copy, under half of the missing clones reflect an unresolved V gene, and the others are unexplained. That table is the source of V, J and clone size, and D and trimming were worked out from the DNA. Across this sample there are 120,000 or so clones, with over 9.5% seen only once. Approximately 4.4% of the sample is taken by the ten largest.

In total, over 600 healthy bone marrow donors made up the cohort. All cohort members were sampled while nominally healthy, although unrecorded immune exposures were likely present. The donor was CMV seropositive and was included in the group of almost 300 seropositive cohort members. A peripheral blood sample was provided by each donor, and peripheral blood mononuclear cells were used for TCR beta sequencing. The Qiagen DNeasy Blood Extraction Kit was used to extract genomic DNA from the blood cell samples. This TCR was recovered from a woman in her late teens or twenties in good health and CMV-seropositive. The rearrangement combines TRBV2 with TRBJ1-3; a weak D assignment points to TRBD1 (5 bases agree). Sequencing input: PBMCs. The nucleotide sequence reads as follows: TGTGCCAGCAGTGACGGCAGGGCCTCTGGAAACACCATATATTTT. It encodes CASSDGRASGNTIYF.